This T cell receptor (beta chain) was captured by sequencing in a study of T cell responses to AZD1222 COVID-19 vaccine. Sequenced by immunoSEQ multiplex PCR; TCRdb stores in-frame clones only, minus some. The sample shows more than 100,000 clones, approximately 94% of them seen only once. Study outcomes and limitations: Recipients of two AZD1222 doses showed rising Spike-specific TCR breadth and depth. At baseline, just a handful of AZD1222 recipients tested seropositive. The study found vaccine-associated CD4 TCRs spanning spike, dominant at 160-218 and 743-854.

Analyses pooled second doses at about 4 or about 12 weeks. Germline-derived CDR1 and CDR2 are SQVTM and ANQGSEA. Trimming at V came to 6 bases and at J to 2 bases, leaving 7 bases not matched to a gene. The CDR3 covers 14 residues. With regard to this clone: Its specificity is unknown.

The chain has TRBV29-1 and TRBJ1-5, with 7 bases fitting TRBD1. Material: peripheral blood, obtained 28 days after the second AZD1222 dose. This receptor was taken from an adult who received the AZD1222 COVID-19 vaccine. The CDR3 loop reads CSVAIGGGNQPQHF. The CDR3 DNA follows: TGCAGCGTCGCTATAGGGGGCGGCAATCAGCCCCAGCATTTT.